The entry below describes one T cell receptor beta chain. The data were obtained in a study of blood T cell repertoires in COVID-19. At the level of the study: PBMCs, B-cell-depleted T cells, or T cells provided the cDNA or gDNA that made up the material.

In the original analysis: Reference gene primer amplification gave nucleated cell count estimates. Produced via immunoSEQ multiplex PCR; TCRdb's table is partial and in-frame only. V, J and clone size reflect that table, while D and trimming were determined from the DNA. The table lists hundreds of thousands of clones, around 90% of them singletons. J lost 2 bases, V lost 5 bases, and 7 bases had no gene match. Germline lookup yields CDR1 MDHEN and CDR2 SYDVKM. The CDR3 runs to 15 residues. This rearrangement joins TRBV28 to TRBJ2-5; 8 bases are shared with TRBD1. Sequences were obtained from peripheral blood. This clonotype was sampled from a human donor in a cohort sampled during active COVID-19. CDR3 in amino acids: CASSGQGFLQETQYF. The CDR3 DNA is TGTGCCAGCAGTGGACAGGGATTCCTACAAGAGACCCAGTACTTC.